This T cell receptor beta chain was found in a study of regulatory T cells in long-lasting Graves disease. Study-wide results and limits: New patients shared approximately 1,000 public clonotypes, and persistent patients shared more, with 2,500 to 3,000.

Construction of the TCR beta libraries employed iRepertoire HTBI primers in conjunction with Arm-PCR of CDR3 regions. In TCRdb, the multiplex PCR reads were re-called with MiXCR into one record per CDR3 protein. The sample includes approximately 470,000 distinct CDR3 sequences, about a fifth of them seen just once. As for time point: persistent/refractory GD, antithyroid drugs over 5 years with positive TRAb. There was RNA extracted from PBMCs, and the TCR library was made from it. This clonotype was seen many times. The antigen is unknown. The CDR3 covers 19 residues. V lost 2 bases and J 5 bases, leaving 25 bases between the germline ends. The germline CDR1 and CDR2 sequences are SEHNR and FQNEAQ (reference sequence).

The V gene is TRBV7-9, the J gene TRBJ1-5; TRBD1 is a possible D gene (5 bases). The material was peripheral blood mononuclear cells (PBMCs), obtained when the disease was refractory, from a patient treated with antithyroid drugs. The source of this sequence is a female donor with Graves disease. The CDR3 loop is CASSLTGGGPEVPHQPQHF. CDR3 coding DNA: TGTGCCAGCAGCTTAACGGGGGGAGGCCCGGAGGTGCCTCATCAGCCCCAGCATTTT.